The TCR beta chain under discussion was sequenced for a study of blood T cell repertoires in COVID-19. Study summary: The cDNA or gDNA used as material had been derived from T cells, B-cell-depleted T cells, or PBMCs.

This study enrolled people aged 18 to 89 from 20 to 25 US geographic areas. Grouping used clinical history reported by participants in a survey and questionnaire. Recovery among Cohort 3 donors was established by two negative PCRs, clearance, or symptom resolution. This CDR3 has 13 residues. The V gene's germline CDR1 is SNHLY and CDR2 FYNNEI. V lost 6 bases and J lost 5, with 11 bases in between. TCRdb's copy holds only in-frame clones and misses some; the assay was immunoSEQ multiplex PCR. The repertoire has approximately 400,000 clones, more than 75% of them found once; the top ten carry approximately 1.2%.

This sequence joins TRBV2 and TRBJ2-1; possibly TRBD1 for D (6 bases). The specimen sequenced was PBMCs or T cells enriched from blood (not recorded which). The source is a woman under 30 who had recovered from COVID-19. CDR3 nucleotides: TGTGCCAGCAGAGGCACAGGGAACAATGAGCAGTTCTTC. Its protein product is CASRGTGNNEQFF.